This entry lists 12 T cell receptor beta chains sequenced from one sample in a study of shared T cell receptors in the human thymus. Clones were read by immunoSEQ multiplex PCR, and TCRdb kept only the in-frame ones, dropping some. The sample includes hundreds of thousands of clones, 85% to 90% of them seen just once. These sequences were also reported in another study, on human thymus T cells.

Sequencing used thymocytes. The receptors stem from a boy younger than two with a congenital heart defect.

The rearrangement uses TRBV30 and TRBJ2-1; 14 bases match TRBD2. CDR1 is GTSNPN, CDR2 SVGIG, per germline (reference sequence). Trimming took 3 bases from V and 0 from J; bases not matched to a gene: 4. The CDR3 consists of 17 residues. CDR3: CAWRGTSGSSSYNEQFF. In DNA form, the CDR3 reads TGTGCCTGGAGAGGGACTAGCGGGAGCAGCTCCTACAATGAGCAGTTCTTC.

The chain joins TRBV28 to TRBJ2-1; the D gene is possibly TRBD1 (5 bases). Germline CDR1 reads MDHEN; CDR2 reads SYDVKM. The V end lost 2 bases, the J end lost 1 base, and 18 bases lay between the germline ends. The CDR3 extends over 18 amino acids. CDR3 coding DNA: TGTGCCAGCAGTTTACCGACAGTCCAATACCGATCCTACAATGAGCAGTTCTTC. Translating it yields CASSLPTVQYRSYNEQFF.

This sequence joins TRBV5-6 and TRBJ2-7, with TRBD2 as a possible D gene (5 bases). CDR1 and CDR2 from the germline V gene are SGHDT and YYEEEE. V lost 4 bases to trimming and J lost 5 bases, with 13 bases between them. The CDR3 loop spans 13 amino acids. CDR3 protein: CASSKHGGHEQYF. In DNA form, the CDR3 reads TGTGCCAGCAGCAAGCACGGAGGCCACGAGCAGTACTTC.

The chain joins TRBV19 to TRBJ2-3, with TRBD1 as a possible D gene (6 bases). There are 15 residues in the CDR3. Germline V CDR1 and CDR2: LNHDA, SQIVND (reference sequence). V lost 5 bases and J 2 bases, leaving 14 bases between the germline ends. This chain's CDR3 is CASSSWTDTTDTQYF. CDR3 bases: TGTGCCAGTAGTTCTTGGACAGACACCACAGATACGCAGTATTTT.

The chain links TRBV7-9 to TRBJ1-5; TRBD1 matches at 8 bases. V lost 5 bases, J lost 1 base, and 16 bases stayed unmatched. The germline V gene has CDR1 SEHNR and CDR2 FQNEAQ (reference sequence). There are 19 residues in the CDR3. The CDR3, as DNA: TGTGCCAGCAGCACCCATGTCCCGGGACAGGAATGGAGCAATCAGCCCCAGCATTTT. As protein: CASSTHVPGQEWSNQPQHF.

The J gene is TRBJ1-4, the V gene TRBV6-8, with a tentative D call TRBD1 (6 bases). This CDR3 has 15 amino acids. The germline CDR1 and CDR2 sequences are MNHGY and SAAAGT. Trimming took off 6 bases at V and 5 bases at J, with 16 bases between the two ends. CDR3: CASSTQTGLNEKLFF. CDR3 sequence (DNA): TGTGCCAGCAGCACGCAGACAGGTCTGAATGAAAAACTGTTTTTT.

This chain connects TRBV6-6 to TRBJ2-1; D gene unclear. The V end lost 10 bases, the J end lost 0 bases, and 16 bases lay between the germline ends. CDR1 is MNHNY and CDR2 is SVGAGI in the germline V gene (reference sequence). The CDR3 covers 15 residues. In DNA form, the CDR3 reads TGTGCCACCACGTCAGGCGAAGTCTCCTACAATGAGCAGTTCTTC. Translated: CATTSGEVSYNEQFF.

The rearrangement joins TRBV7-2 to TRBJ2-5; D may be TRBD1 (6 bases). Per the germline V gene, CDR1 is SGHTA and CDR2 is FQGNSA. V was cut by 5 bases and J by 0 bases, with 10 bases left in between. The CDR3 contains 14 residues. CDR3 amino acids: CASSRTANQETQYF. The CDR3 nucleotides read TGTGCCAGCAGCAGGACAGCCAACCAAGAGACCCAGTACTTC.

The count of this clone is one. The V gene is TRBV6-5, the J gene TRBJ1-1; 7 bases align to TRBD1. J lost 3 bases, V lost 7 bases, and 2 bases had no gene match. The CDR3 extends over 12 amino acids. Germline CDR1 and CDR2: MNHEY and SVGAGI. As DNA, the CDR3 is TGTGCCAGCATTACAGGGGACACTGAAGCTTTCTTT. Residues: CASITGDTEAFF.

The chain is built from TRBV15 and TRBJ1-1, with 10 bases lining up with TRBD1. This CDR3 comprises 14 residues. The germline V gene encodes CDR1 LNHNV and CDR2 YYDKDF (reference sequence). V lost 3 bases and J lost 7; bases outside the gene matches: 5. CDR3: CATSRAGQGHEAFF. CDR3 DNA: TGTGCCACCAGCAGGGCGGGACAGGGGCATGAAGCTTTCTTT.

This chain joins TRBV4-2 and TRBJ2-7, with D perhaps matching TRBD1 (6 bases). CDR1 and CDR2 (germline): LGHNA, YNFKEQ. The CDR3 sequence is 17 residues long. Trimming left V 3 bases short and J 6 bases short, with 24 bases between. CDR3 in DNA: TGTGCCAGCAGCCATGAGACCACCGGACAGAGAGGGGCCGAGCAGTACTTC. Residues: CASSHETTGQRGAEQYF.

The genes are TRBV30 and TRBJ1-1, with D hard to call. V lost 1 base and J 7 bases, leaving 7 bases between the germline ends. The CDR3 extends over 11 amino acids. The germline V gene encodes CDR1 GTSNPN and CDR2 SVGIG (reference sequence). As DNA, the CDR3 is TGTGCCTGGAGTGGGGCAGTTGAAGCTTTCTTT. This encodes CAWSGAVEAFF.